This T cell receptor beta chain was documented in a study of blood T cell repertoires in COVID-19. Whole-study context: Both acute and convalescent COVID-19 samples were obtained from the United States, Italy and Spain. The cDNA or gDNA used as material had been derived from T cells, B-cell-depleted T cells, or PBMCs.

It was during active infection that Seattle patients were enrolled and then longitudinally followed. As originally analysed: Reference gene primer amplification in the assay estimated nucleated cell counts. Sequenced by immunoSEQ multiplex PCR; TCRdb stores in-frame clones only, minus some. The DNA gave D and trimming, while V, J and clone size come from that table. The sample lists 300,000 to 450,000 clones, around 87% occurring once. CDR3 length: 15 residues. Germline CDR1 is SEHNR and CDR2 is FQNEAQ (reference sequence). The trim removed 5 bases at V and 2 bases at J, leaving 4 bases unmatched. This clone was recorded a few times.

The clonotype comes from a woman in her sixties with COVID-19, enrolled during active disease. The V gene is TRBV7-9, the J gene TRBJ2-2; 8 nucleotides agree with TRBD1. Input material: peripheral blood. The chain's CDR3 is CASSPQGGNTGELFF. Here the CDR3 DNA reads TGTGCCAGCAGCCCACAGGGGGGAAACACCGGGGAGCTGTTTTTT.